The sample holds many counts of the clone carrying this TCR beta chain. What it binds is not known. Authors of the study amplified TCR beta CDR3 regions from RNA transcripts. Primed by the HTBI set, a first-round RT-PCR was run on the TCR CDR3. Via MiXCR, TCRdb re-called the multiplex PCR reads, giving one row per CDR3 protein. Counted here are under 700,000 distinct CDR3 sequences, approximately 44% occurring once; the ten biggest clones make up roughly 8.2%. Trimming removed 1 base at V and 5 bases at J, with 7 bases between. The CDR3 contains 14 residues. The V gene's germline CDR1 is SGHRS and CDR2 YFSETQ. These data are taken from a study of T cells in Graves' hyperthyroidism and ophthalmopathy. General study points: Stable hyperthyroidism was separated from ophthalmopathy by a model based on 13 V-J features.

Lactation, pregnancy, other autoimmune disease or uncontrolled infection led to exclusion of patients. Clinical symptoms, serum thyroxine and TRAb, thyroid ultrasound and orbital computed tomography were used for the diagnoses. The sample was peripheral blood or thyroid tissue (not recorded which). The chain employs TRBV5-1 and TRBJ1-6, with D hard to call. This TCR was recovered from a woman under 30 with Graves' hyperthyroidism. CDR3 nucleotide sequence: TGCGCCAGCAGCTTGAGCAGCGATAATTCACCCCTCCACTTT. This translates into CASSLSSDNSPLHF.